This is a list of T cell receptor beta chains from one sample in a study of cytomegalovirus exposure and HLA in healthy donors. Generated by immunoSEQ multiplex PCR, the TCRdb table keeps only in-frame clones and is missing some. Here the sample spans 100,000 or so clones, 76% being singletons. The specimen sequenced was PBMCs. These receptors were collected from a woman in her 50s in good health and CMV-seropositive. The CDR3 runs from the conserved cysteine through the conserved F or W. Each record gives: D gene, V gene, J gene, clone size, CDR3 DNA, CDR3 protein. D genes are given only for firm matches. Only part of the rows carry a size: once, few, many, or a class if the clone is expanded.

D: TRBD2; V: TRBV27; J: TRBJ2-1; size: -; DNA: TGTGCCAGCAGTTTGTGGCTAGCGGGAGACAATGAGCAGTTCTTC; CDR3: CASSLWLAGDNEQFF
D: -; V: TRBV12-5; J: TRBJ1-5; size: -; DNA: TGTGCTAGTGGTTTGGTCTCGGAGGTGAGGCAGCCCCAGCATTTT; CDR3: CASGLVSEVRQPQHF
D: -; V: TRBV6-5; J: TRBJ1-1; size: -; DNA: TGTGCCAGCAGCCGCTTGACGAGGCTCAACACTGAAGCTTTCTTT; CDR3: CASSRLTRLNTEAFF
D: -; V: TRBV7-9; J: TRBJ2-1; size: -; DNA: TGTGCCAGCGGCCACGATGAGCAGTTCTTC; CDR3: CASGHDEQFF
D: TRBD1; V: TRBV10-3; J: TRBJ1-2; size: few; DNA: TGTGCCATCAGTGAGATGGAGGGACAGACTAACTATGGCTACACCTTC; CDR3: CAISEMEGQTNYGYTF
D: TRBD1; V: TRBV6-5; J: TRBJ1-4; size: -; DNA: TGTGCCAGCAGTTACTCCACACAGGGGAGTAAACTGTTTTTT; CDR3: CASSYSTQGSKLFF
D: TRBD1; V: TRBV6-1; J: TRBJ1-6; size: -; DNA: TGTGCCAGCAGGGACCGGGACAGGGGGGAATCACCCCTCCACTTT; CDR3: CASRDRDRGESPLHF
D: -; V: TRBV15; J: TRBJ2-3; size: -; DNA: TGTGCCACCAGCAGAGATCTGAGAGATACGCAGTATTTT; CDR3: CATSRDLRDTQYF
D: TRBD1; V: TRBV6-6; J: TRBJ2-5; size: -; DNA: TGTGCCAGCAGTTACGGGACAGGGGAAAAGGAGACCCAGTACTTC; CDR3: CASSYGTGEKETQYF
D: -; V: TRBV19; J: TRBJ1-5; size: -; DNA: TGTGCCAGTAGTATTCTCAGCGGGGTTGGTCAGCCCCAGCATTTT; CDR3: CASSILSGVGQPQHF
D: -; V: TRBV7-9; J: TRBJ1-1; size: -; DNA: TGTGCCAGCAGCTCCCTAGGGGACACTGAAGCTTTCTTT; CDR3: CASSSLGDTEAFF
D: TRBD1; V: TRBV19; J: TRBJ1-5; size: -; DNA: TGTGCCAGTAGTGACAGGGGCTCATACTATCAGCCCCAGCATTTT; CDR3: CASSDRGSYYQPQHF
D: TRBD2; V: TRBV11-2; J: TRBJ2-7; size: -; DNA: TGTGCCAGCAGCTTAGATCCGAGTAGCGGGGGATCGCGGTACTTC; CDR3: CASSLDPSSGGSRYF
D: -; V: TRBV6-4; J: TRBJ1-2; size: -; DNA: TGTGCCAGCAGTGCGCAGGGAGGATATGGCTACACCTTC; CDR3: CASSAQGGYGYTF
D: -; V: TRBV7-2; J: TRBJ1-6; size: -; DNA: TGTGCCAGCAGCTTACCTCAAATCGGGGGAGTCACTTCACCCCCCCACTTT; CDR3: CASSLPQIGGVTSPPHF
D: -; V: TRBV2; J: TRBJ2-1; size: -; DNA: TGTGCCAGCAGTGAAGTGACCAGGGGACCGCAGTTCTTC; CDR3: CASSEVTRGPQFF
D: -; V: TRBV2; J: TRBJ1-1; size: -; DNA: TGTGCCAGCAGTCCCGATGAGGTCGCTGAAGCTTTCTTT; CDR3: CASSPDEVAEAFF
D: TRBD1; V: TRBV7-9; J: TRBJ1-2; size: -; DNA: TGTGCCAGCAGCCCAGGGGGCGTCTATGGCTACACCTTC; CDR3: CASSPGGVYGYTF
D: -; V: TRBV30; J: TRBJ2-7; size: -; DNA: TGTGCCTGGAGTCGGGACACGACCTACGAGCAGTACTTC; CDR3: CAWSRDTTYEQYF
D: TRBD1; V: TRBV11-3; J: TRBJ1-1; size: -; DNA: TGTGCCAGCAGCCGGACCCGGACAGGCCCTGAAGCTTTCTTT; CDR3: CASSRTRTGPEAFF
D: TRBD1; V: TRBV18; J: TRBJ1-5; size: -; DNA: TGTGCCAGCTCACCGGGACAGAATCAGCCCCAGCATTTT; CDR3: CASSPGQNQPQHF
D: TRBD2; V: TRBV7-9; J: TRBJ2-5; size: -; DNA: TGTGCCAGCAGCTTCGGGACTAGCGGGAGAAAGACCCAGTACTTC; CDR3: CASSFGTSGRKTQYF